This TCR beta chain was found in a study of T cells in Graves' hyperthyroidism and ophthalmopathy. General study points: Stable hyperthyroidism and ophthalmopathy were separated using 13 V-J signatures.

This clonotype counts as medium-sized. The antigen is unknown. Germline V lookup: CDR1 SGDLS, CDR2 YYNGEE. The CDR3 has 13 amino acids. V was cut by 1 base and J by 3 bases, with 8 bases left in between. Each person with ophthalmopathy scored at least 3 on the Clinical Activity Score, reached NOSPECS grade 4 or higher, and had been ill under 3 months. Based on clinical symptoms, serum thyroxine and TRAb, thyroid ultrasound and orbital computed tomography, diagnoses were reached. Using more than 7.5 ml of fresh peripheral blood, PBMCs were prepared. Amplified TCR beta CDR3 regions came from RNA transcripts. The TCR CDR3 was amplified in a first-round RT-PCR using the HTBI primer set. A single record per CDR3 protein comes from TCRdb applying MiXCR to the multiplex PCR reads. Here the sample spans hundreds of thousands of distinct CDR3 sequences, approximately 15% being singletons.

The sequenced material came from blood. This TCR was recovered from an older woman with Graves' ophthalmopathy. The V call is TRBV9, the J call TRBJ2-7; D ambiguous. The CDR3 sequence is CASSVTASYEQYF. The CDR3 DNA reads TGTGCCAGCAGCGTAACGGCCAGCTACGAGCAGTACTTC.